The clone carrying this T cell receptor (beta chain) turned up a few times. TCRdb re-analysed the reads in MiXCR, keeping a single row per CDR3 protein. The top ten hold roughly 13% of the sample, which has 350,000 to 550,000 distinct CDR3 sequences, 25% to 40% seen once. Trimming took off 8 bases at V and 6 bases at J, with 12 bases between the two ends. Germline V gene data show CDR1 as SNHLY and CDR2 as FYNNEI. This CDR3 has 12 residues. This entry belongs to a study of T cell repertoires in cytomegalovirus infection. The sequence derives from a human donor in good health (CMV status not recorded). Some clones in this sample may be carry-over from other donors' samples. The sequenced material came from PBMCs. The genes are TRBV2 and TRBJ2-3; D uncertain. CDR3 protein: CASSRESDTQYF. As DNA, the CDR3 is TGTGCCAGCTCAAGGGAATCGGATACGCAGTATTTT.